The rows below give T cell receptor beta chains drawn from one sample of a study of blood T cell repertoires in COVID-19. Data came from immunoSEQ multiplex PCR; TCRdb stores just in-frame clones and leaves some out. The sample shows approximately 190,000 clones, over 80% of them seen only once. Specimen: peripheral blood. These receptors originate from a woman aged 60 to 75 with COVID-19, enrolled during active disease. CDR3s include the opening cysteine and the closing phenylalanine or tryptophan. The D gene is left open where the match is weak. Only some rows state a clone size, as once, few, many or a class for expanded clones.

abundance: .; d_gene: .; v_gene: TRBV6-5; j_gene: TRBJ1-2; CDR3nt: TGTGCCAGCAGTTATAGTGTAGGAGGAAACTATGGCTACACCTTC; CDR3aa: CASSYSVGGNYGYTF
abundance: .; d_gene: .; v_gene: TRBV6-5; j_gene: TRBJ2-7; CDR3nt: TGTGCCAGCAGTTACAGGGGCGAGCAGTACTTC; CDR3aa: CASSYRGEQYF
abundance: .; d_gene: .; v_gene: TRBV5-4; j_gene: TRBJ1-1; CDR3nt: TGCGCTTATGGGGGGGAAGGGCTGAACACTGAAGCTTTCTTT; CDR3aa: CAYGGEGLNTEAFF
abundance: once; d_gene: .; v_gene: TRBV18; j_gene: TRBJ1-1; CDR3nt: TGTGCCAGCTCACGCGACAGTGAAGCTTTCTTT; CDR3aa: CASSRDSEAFF
abundance: .; d_gene: TRBD2; v_gene: TRBV15; j_gene: TRBJ2-7; CDR3nt: TGTGCCACCAGAGAGGACCAGCGGGAGTGGCGCGAGCAGTACTTC; CDR3aa: CATREDQREWREQYF
abundance: .; d_gene: .; v_gene: TRBV5-4; j_gene: TRBJ1-1; CDR3nt: TGTGCCAGCAGCCCTAGACAGGTTATGAACACTGAAGCTTTCTTT; CDR3aa: CASSPRQVMNTEAFF
abundance: .; d_gene: TRBD1; v_gene: TRBV7-9; j_gene: TRBJ1-2; CDR3nt: TGTGCCAGCAGCTCGGGTTTAGGGACAGGCGGGTGCACCTTC; CDR3aa: CASSSGLGTGGCTF
abundance: .; d_gene: .; v_gene: TRBV7-2; j_gene: TRBJ1-6; CDR3nt: TGTGCCAGCAGCTCACAGAATTCACCCCTCCACTTT; CDR3aa: CASSSQNSPLHF
abundance: .; d_gene: TRBD1; v_gene: TRBV27; j_gene: TRBJ1-2; CDR3nt: TGTGCCAGCAGTCTAGGACAGGGGACAAACTATGGCTACACCTTC; CDR3aa: CASSLGQGTNYGYTF
abundance: many; d_gene: TRBD1; v_gene: TRBV2; j_gene: TRBJ1-4; CDR3nt: TGTGCCAGCAGAGCAGGGGGCTGGAATGAAAAACTGTTTTTT; CDR3aa: CASRAGGWNEKLFF
abundance: few; d_gene: TRBD2; v_gene: TRBV28; j_gene: TRBJ2-2; CDR3nt: TGTGCCTCCTTTCCGGGACTAGCGTCCGGGGAGCTGTTTTTT; CDR3aa: CASFPGLASGELFF